This T cell receptor (beta chain) was recovered during a study of T cell changes during pregnancy in multiple sclerosis. V was pared by 4 bases and J by 1 base, with 8 bases between. The CDR3 has 13 residues. The germline V gene encodes CDR1 KGHSH and CDR2 LQKENI. Generated by immunoSEQ multiplex PCR, the TCRdb table keeps only in-frame clones and is missing some. The sample lists tens of thousands of clones, approximately 86% occurring once. The sequence was collected from a female donor with multiple sclerosis, enrolled in a pregnancy study. The source material was peripheral blood, sampled in the first trimester of pregnancy. The rearrangement joins TRBV18 to TRBJ2-7; tentatively, D is TRBD2 (5 bases). The CDR3 loop reads CASSRPGSYEQYF. In DNA form, the CDR3 reads TGTGCCAGCTCACGCCCGGGGTCCTACGAGCAGTACTTC.